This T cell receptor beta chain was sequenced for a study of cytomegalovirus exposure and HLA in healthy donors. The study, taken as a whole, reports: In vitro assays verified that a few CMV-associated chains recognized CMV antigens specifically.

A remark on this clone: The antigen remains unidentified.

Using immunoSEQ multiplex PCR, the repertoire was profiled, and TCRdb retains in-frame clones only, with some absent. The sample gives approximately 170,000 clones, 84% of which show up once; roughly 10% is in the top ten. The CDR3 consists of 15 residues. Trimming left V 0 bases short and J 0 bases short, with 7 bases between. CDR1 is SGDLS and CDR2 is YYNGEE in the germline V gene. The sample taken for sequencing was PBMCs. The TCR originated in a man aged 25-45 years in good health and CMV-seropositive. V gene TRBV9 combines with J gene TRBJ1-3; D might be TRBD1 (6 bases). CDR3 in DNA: TGTGCCAGCAGCGTAGGGACAGACTCTGGAAACACCATATATTTT. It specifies CASSVGTDSGNTIYF.